Below are 13 T cell receptor beta chains sequenced from a single sample in a study of T-cell memory formation after mild COVID-19. Each CDR3 protein gets one entry after TCRdb re-called the 5' RACE reads with MiXCR. Of more than 350,000 distinct CDR3 sequences listed, approximately 15% were seen once; the top ten hold about 22%. The sequencing sample was made of PBMCs or a T cell subset sorted from them (not recorded which). Every receptor here comes from a man aged 18 to 29 who had mild COVID-19 (a few samples of this study predate the infection). Cell type and time point are not known.

This clonotype was recorded a few times. J is TRBJ2-1 and V is TRBV12-3 or TRBV12-4; TRBD2 matches 12 bases. Unmatched junction bases numbered 10, after V lost 1 base and J lost 9 bases. The CDR3 loop spans 17 amino acids. Here the CDR3 DNA reads TGTGCCAGCAGTTTAGAAGCCCTAGCGGGGGGGCATAGTGAGCAGTTCTTC. It codes for CASSLEALAGGHSEQFF.

The chain is built from TRBV10-3 and TRBJ2-3; D is perhaps TRBD1 or TRBD2 (5 bases each). This CDR3 has 15 residues. CDR1 is ENHRY, CDR2 SYGVKD, per germline. The germline V and J ends were trimmed by 0 bases and 3 bases, with 10 bases remaining between them. The CDR3 is CAISESGEITDTQYF. The CDR3 bases are TGTGCCATCAGTGAGTCAGGGGAGATTACAGATACGCAGTATTTT.

V is TRBV20-1 and J is TRBJ1-6, with 7 bases fitting TRBD1. The V gene end was trimmed by 7 bases and the J gene end by 3 bases; junction bases not matched to a gene: 9. Per germline, CDR1 DFQATT and CDR2 SNEGSKA (reference sequence). The CDR3 length is 15 residues. Here the CDR3 DNA reads TGCAGTGTGAGGCAGGGGGTAGACTATAATTCACCCCTCCACTTT. Protein: CSVRQGVDYNSPLHF.

The chain combines TRBV9 with TRBJ2-7, with no clear D. Germline values: CDR1 SGDLS, CDR2 YYNGEE. The CDR3 covers 16 residues. With 1 base removed from V and 3 bases from J, the gap between germline ends came to 17 bases. CDR3 coding DNA: TGTGCCAGCAGCGTAAGTCAATCGGGTGCTGTCTACGAGCAGTACTTC. The encoded protein is CASSVSQSGAVYEQYF. The full variable domain, rest sourced from reference TRBV9 and TRBJ2-7, is DSGVTQTPKHLITATGQRVTLRCSPRSGDLSVYWYQQSLDQGLQFLIQYYNGEERAKGNILERFSAQQFPDLHSELNLSSLELGDSALYFCASSVSQSGAVYEQYFGPGTRLTVT.

This rearrangement joins TRBV4-1 to TRBJ1-6; 9 bases agree with TRBD1. The CDR3 length is 16 residues. After removal of 2 bases from V and 10 bases from J, the junction contained 9 bases not matched to a gene. The germline V gene has CDR1 MGHRA and CDR2 YSYEKL. CDR3 in DNA: TGCGCCAGCAGCCAACTACAGGGGGCTGTAGACTCACCCCTCCACTTT. Its translation: CASSQLQGAVDSPLHF.

This clonotype has only a few counts. J is TRBJ1-1 and V is TRBV7-9; D gene ambiguous. Trimming took 2 bases from V and 8 from J, leaving 6 bases between them. CDR1 is SEHNR and CDR2 is FQNEAQ in the germline V gene (reference sequence). This CDR3 region has 11 residues. The CDR3 nucleotides read TGTGCCAGCAGCTTAATGAGAGAAGCTTTCTTT. Protein sequence: CASSLMREAFF.

The rearrangement links TRBV4-3 to TRBJ1-6; no clear D. The CDR3 loop spans 14 amino acids. V was trimmed by 3 bases and J by 7 bases, leaving 10 bases between them. Germline V gives CDR1 LGHNA, CDR2 YSLEER. Here the CDR3 reads CASSHGRANSPLHF. The CDR3 DNA follows: TGCGCCAGCAGCCATGGACGGGCAAATTCACCCCTCCACTTT.

V and J are TRBV18 and TRBJ2-5; no definite D call. V lost 5 bases and J lost 9, with 13 bases in between. This CDR3 has 12 residues. Germline CDR1 reads KGHSH; CDR2 reads LQKENI. CDR3 coding DNA: TGTGCCAGCTCAACCACACTTCGTGCCCAGTACTTC. It is translated as CASSTTLRAQYF. The whole variable domain, remainder taken from reference TRBV18 and TRBJ2-5, is NAGVMQNPRHLVRRRGQEARLRCSPMKGHSHVYWYRQLPEEGLKFMVYLQKENIIDESGMPKERFSAEFPKEGPSILRIQQVVRGDSAAYFCASSTTLRAQYFGPGTRLLVL.

The CDR3 protein is CAAYRGQPGNEQFF. The CDR3 coding sequence is TGTGCCGCCTATCGGGGCCAGCCTGGGAATGAGCAGTTCTTC. V is TRBV7-9 and J is TRBJ2-1; D possibly matches TRBD1 or TRBD2 (5 bases each). Between the trimmed V and J ends, which lost 11 bases and 7 bases, there was a span of 21 bases. CDR3 size: 14 residues. Germline assignment: CDR1 SEHNR and CDR2 FQNEAQ (reference sequence).

This clonotype was counted a few times. The chain uses TRBV5-1 and TRBJ2-3; possibly TRBD2 for D (5 bases). The V gene's germline CDR1 is SGHRS and CDR2 YFSETQ. This CDR3 comprises 11 residues. Trimming left V 6 bases short and J 6 bases short, with 8 bases between. Written as DNA, the CDR3 is TGCGCCAGCAACACGGGGGATACGCAGTATTTT. It is translated as CASNTGDTQYF.

V gene TRBV12-3 or TRBV12-4 combines with J gene TRBJ2-4, with 9 bases that match TRBD1. The V gene end was trimmed by 6 bases and the J gene end by 2 bases; junction bases not matched to a gene: 8. This CDR3 contains 16 residues. CDR3 protein: CASSLTGGASKNIQYF. As DNA, the CDR3 is TGTGCCAGCAGCCTAACAGGGGGCGCATCCAAAAACATTCAGTACTTC.

The rearrangement joins TRBV7-9 to TRBJ2-7; a possible D gene is TRBD1 (5 bases). Germline CDR1 SEHNR, CDR2 FQNEAQ (reference sequence). Trimming took off 1 base at V and 3 bases at J, with 7 bases between the two ends. This CDR3 is built from 13 residues. The CDR3 is CASSLGTYYEQYV. The CDR3 nucleotides read TGTGCCAGCAGCTTAGGGACATACTACGAGCAGTACGTC.

The chain combines TRBV5-6 with TRBJ1-5; 9 bases fit TRBD1. CDR1 and CDR2 (germline): SGHDT, YYEEEE. The junction had 9 bases not matched to a gene; V was cut back by 6 bases and J by 5 bases. The CDR3 has 15 amino acids. The CDR3 loop is CASTPDGQGYQPQHF. For the CDR3, the DNA is TGTGCCAGCACCCCGGATGGACAGGGGTATCAGCCCCAGCATTTT.